This T cell receptor beta chain was sequenced in a study of OX40 agonist ivuxolimab in advanced cancers. Regarding the study as a whole: Also present in some nonresponders was a low level of normalized T-cell clonal expansion. The study observed clonal expansion of CD4+ and CD8+ blood T cells by week 6 at 0.1 to 3.0 mg/kg. CD8+ T cells were the subset that, on average, had more expanded clones than CD4+.

This clone was recorded only once. Its antigen is as yet unknown. No patient had autoimmune disease or received systemic immunosuppression. The repertoire was sequenced with immunoSEQ multiplex PCR; TCRdb's copy has only in-frame clones and lacks some. This repertoire shows roughly 92,000 clones, about 90% found once; its top ten account for more than 8.5%. Germline V gene sequence: CDR1 MDHEN, CDR2 SYDVKM. With 3 bases removed from V and 3 bases from J, the gap between germline ends came to 6 bases. CDR3 length: 13 amino acids. The clonotype was recovered from an adult with an advanced solid tumor such as melanoma, head and neck, liver or kidney cancer. J is TRBJ1-5 and V is TRBV28; no firm D call. The starting material was CD4+ or CD8+ T cells sorted from blood, obtained in a trial of the OX40 agonist ivuxolimab. The CDR3, as DNA: TGTGCCAGCAGTTTGAACAACAATCAGCCCCAGCATTTT. Its translation is CASSLNNNQPQHF.